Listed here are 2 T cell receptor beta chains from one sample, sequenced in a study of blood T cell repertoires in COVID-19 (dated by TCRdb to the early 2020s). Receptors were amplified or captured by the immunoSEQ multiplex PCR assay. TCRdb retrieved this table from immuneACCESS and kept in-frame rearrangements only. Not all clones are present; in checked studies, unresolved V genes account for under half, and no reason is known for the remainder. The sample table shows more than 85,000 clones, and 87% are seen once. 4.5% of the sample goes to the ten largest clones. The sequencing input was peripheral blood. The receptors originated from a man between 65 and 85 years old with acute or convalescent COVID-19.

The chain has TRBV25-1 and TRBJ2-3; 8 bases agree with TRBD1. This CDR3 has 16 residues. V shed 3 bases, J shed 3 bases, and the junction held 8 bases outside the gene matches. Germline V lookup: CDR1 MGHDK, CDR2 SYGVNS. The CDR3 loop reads CASSELTGGGTDTQYF. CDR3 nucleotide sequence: TGTGCCAGCAGTGAGTTAACAGGGGGTGGTACAGATACGCAGTATTTT.

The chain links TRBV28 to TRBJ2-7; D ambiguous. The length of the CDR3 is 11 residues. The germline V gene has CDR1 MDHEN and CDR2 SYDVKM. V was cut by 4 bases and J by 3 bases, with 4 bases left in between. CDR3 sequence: CASSSHYEQYV. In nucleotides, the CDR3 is TGTGCCAGCAGTTCCCACTACGAGCAGTACGTC.